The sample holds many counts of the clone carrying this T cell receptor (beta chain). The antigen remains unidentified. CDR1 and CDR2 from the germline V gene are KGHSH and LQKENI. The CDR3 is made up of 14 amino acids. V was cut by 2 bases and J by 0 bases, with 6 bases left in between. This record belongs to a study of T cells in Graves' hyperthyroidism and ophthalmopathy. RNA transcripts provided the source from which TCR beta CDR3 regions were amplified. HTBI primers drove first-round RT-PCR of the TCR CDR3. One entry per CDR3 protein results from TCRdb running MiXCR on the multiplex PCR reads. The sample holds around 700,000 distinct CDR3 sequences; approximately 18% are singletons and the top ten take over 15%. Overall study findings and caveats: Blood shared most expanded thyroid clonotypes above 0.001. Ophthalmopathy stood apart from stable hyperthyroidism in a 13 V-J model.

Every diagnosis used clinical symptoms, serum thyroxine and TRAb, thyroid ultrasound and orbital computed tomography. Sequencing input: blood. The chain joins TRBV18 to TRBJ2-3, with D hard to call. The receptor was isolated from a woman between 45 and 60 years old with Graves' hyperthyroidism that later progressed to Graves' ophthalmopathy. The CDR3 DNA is TGTGCCAGCTCACCATCGCGGAGCACAGATACGCAGTATTTT. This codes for CASSPSRSTDTQYF.